This T cell receptor beta chain was found in a study of post-analysis software for immune sequencing data. General study findings and limits: Comparison of patients with controls showed five TRBV segments more frequent in patients, TRBV5-6, TRBV5-1 and TRBV20-1 among them.

The library was made from cDNA and included unique molecular identifiers. MiXCR, run by TCRdb on the PCR reads, gives a single entry per CDR3 protein. The sample holds around 260,000 distinct CDR3 sequences, 35% to 40% seen once. About this clonotype: Its specificity is not known. This may stem from a read error, because a much larger clone lies one nucleotide away.

V trimming: 1 base; J trimming: 13 bases; junction bases outside the gene matches: 13. Germline V gene sequence: CDR1 DFQATT, CDR2 SNEGSKA (reference sequence). The CDR3 consists of 14 residues. Sequencing was done on a sample of blood. This receptor was taken from a girl between 5 and 17 years old with multiple sclerosis. This rearrangement joins TRBV20-1 to TRBJ2-4; 7 bases align to TRBD2. CDR3 nucleotide sequence: TGCAGTGCTAGAGCAGGGAGGGCCCACAATGAGCAGTACTTC. Translation gives CSARAGRAHNEQYF.